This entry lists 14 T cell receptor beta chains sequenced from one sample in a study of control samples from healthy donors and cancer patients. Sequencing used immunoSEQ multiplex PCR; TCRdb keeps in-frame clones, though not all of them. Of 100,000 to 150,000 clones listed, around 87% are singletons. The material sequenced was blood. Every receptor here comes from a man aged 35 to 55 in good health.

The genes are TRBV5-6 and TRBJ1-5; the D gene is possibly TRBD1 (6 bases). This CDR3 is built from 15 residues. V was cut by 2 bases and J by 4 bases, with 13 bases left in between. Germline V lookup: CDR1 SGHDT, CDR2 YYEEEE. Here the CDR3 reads CASSFTGGRNQPQHF. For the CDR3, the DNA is TGTGCCAGCAGCTTTACGGGGGGCCGTAATCAGCCCCAGCATTTT.

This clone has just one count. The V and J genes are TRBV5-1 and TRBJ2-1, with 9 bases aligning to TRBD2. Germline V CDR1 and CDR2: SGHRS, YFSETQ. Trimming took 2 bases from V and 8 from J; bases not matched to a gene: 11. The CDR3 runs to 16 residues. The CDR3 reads CASSFWASGARDEQFF. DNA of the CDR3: TGCGCCAGCAGCTTCTGGGCTAGCGGGGCCAGGGATGAGCAGTTCTTC.

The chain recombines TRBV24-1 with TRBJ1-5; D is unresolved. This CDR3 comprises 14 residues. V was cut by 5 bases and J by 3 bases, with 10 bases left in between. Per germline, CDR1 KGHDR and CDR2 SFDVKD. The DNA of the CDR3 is TGTGCCACCAGTGTGGGCCCGGTCAATCAGCCCCAGCATTTT. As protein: CATSVGPVNQPQHF.

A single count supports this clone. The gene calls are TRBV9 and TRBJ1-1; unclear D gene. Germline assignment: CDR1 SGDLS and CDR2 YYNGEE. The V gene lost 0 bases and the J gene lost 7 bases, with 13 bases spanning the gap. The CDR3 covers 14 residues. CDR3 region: CASSVERETREAFF. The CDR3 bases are TGTGCCAGCAGCGTAGAAAGGGAGACGCGTGAAGCTTTCTTT.

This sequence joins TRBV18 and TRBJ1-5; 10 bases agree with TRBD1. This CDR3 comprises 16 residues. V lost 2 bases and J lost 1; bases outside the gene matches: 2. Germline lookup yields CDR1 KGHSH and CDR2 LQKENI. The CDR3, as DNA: TGTGCCAGCTCACCAAGGGACAGGGGAAGCAATCAGCCCCAGCATTTT. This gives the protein CASSPRDRGSNQPQHF.

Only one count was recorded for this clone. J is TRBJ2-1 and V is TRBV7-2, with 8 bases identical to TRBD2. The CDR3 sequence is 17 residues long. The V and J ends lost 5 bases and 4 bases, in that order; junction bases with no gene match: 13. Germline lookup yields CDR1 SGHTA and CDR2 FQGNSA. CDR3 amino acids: CASSKSGRGGWYNEQFF. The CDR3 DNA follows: TGTGCCAGCAGCAAGTCAGGCCGCGGGGGGTGGTACAATGAGCAGTTCTTC.

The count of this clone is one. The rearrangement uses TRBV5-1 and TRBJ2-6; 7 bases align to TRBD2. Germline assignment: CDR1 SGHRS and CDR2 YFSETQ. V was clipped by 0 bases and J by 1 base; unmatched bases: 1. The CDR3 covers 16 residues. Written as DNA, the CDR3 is TGCGCCAGCAGCTTGGGGGAGGGGTCTGGGGCCAACGTCCTGACTTTC. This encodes CASSLGEGSGANVLTF.

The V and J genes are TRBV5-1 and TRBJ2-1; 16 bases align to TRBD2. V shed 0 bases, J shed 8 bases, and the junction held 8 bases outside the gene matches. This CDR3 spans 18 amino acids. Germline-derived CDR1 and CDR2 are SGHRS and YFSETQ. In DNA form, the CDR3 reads TGCGCCAGCAGCTTGGGCAAGTTTGGGACTAGCGGGGGGGATGAGCAGTTCTTC. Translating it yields CASSLGKFGTSGGDEQFF.

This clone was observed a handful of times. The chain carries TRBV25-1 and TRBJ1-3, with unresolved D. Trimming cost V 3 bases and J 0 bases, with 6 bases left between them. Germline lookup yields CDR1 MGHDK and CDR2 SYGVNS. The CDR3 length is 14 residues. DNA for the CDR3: TGTGCCAGCAGTGAGCTGGGCTCTGGAAACACCATATATTTT. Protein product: CASSELGSGNTIYF.

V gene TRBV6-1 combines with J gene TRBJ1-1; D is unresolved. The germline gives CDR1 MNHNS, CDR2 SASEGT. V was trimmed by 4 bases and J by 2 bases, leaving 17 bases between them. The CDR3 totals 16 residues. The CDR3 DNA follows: TGTGCCAGCAGTGCTGGAGGGCCGCTTTATAACACTGAAGCTTTCTTT. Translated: CASSAGGPLYNTEAFF.

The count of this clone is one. Here the CDR3 DNA reads TGTGCCACCAGTGATTTGGGTAACGGCCTCACAGATACGCAGTATTTT. It codes for CATSDLGNGLTDTQYF. The genes are TRBV24-1 and TRBJ2-3, with D unresolved. Germline V gene sequence: CDR1 KGHDR, CDR2 SFDVKD. The length of the CDR3 is 16 residues. Trimming stripped 0 bases from V and 2 bases from J, with 11 bases between.

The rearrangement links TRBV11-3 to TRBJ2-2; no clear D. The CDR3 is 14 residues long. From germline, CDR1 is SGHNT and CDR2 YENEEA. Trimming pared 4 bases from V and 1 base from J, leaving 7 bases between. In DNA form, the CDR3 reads TGTGCCAGCAGCTCCCCACAGAACACCGGGGAGCTGTTTTTT. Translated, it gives CASSSPQNTGELFF.

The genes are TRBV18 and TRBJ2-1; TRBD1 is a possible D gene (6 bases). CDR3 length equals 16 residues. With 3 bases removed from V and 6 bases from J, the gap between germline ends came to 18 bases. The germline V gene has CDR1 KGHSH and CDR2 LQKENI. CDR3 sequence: CASSPYYSTGSNEQFF. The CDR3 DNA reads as TGTGCCAGCTCACCCTACTATTCTACAGGGTCCAATGAGCAGTTCTTC.

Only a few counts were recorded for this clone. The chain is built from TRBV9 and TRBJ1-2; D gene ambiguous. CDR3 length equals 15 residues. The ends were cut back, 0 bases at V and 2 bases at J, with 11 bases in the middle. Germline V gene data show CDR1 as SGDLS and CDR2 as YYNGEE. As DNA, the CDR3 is TGTGCCAGCAGCGTAGGGACCCTCACCAACTATGGCTACACCTTC. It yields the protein CASSVGTLTNYGYTF.